Listed below are T cell receptor beta chains from one sample, sequenced in a study of CD8 T cells in ankylosing spondylitis. TCRdb recomputed calls from the 5' RACE reads with MiXCR, one row per CDR3 protein. The profile shows about 140,000 distinct CDR3 sequences, about 7% of them singletons. The source material was blood, either unsorted or a sorted T cell fraction (not recorded which). These receptors originate from a female donor with ankylosing spondylitis or in good health (not recorded which). The CDR3 runs from the conserved cysteine through the conserved F or W. D genes are given only for firm matches. The size of a clone is reported for some rows only, either as once, few or many, or as a class for expanded clones.

j_call clone_size d_call v_call cdr3_nt cdr3_aa
TRBJ2-2 . . TRBV29-1 TGCAGCGCATACTCGACCGAGCCCACCGGGGAGCTGTTTTTT CSAYSTEPTGELFF
TRBJ1-1 many . TRBV11-1 TGTGCCAGCAGCCCTCAGTACCCAGGGGACACTGAAGCTTTCTTT CASSPQYPGDTEAFF
TRBJ1-5 few . TRBV15 TGTGCCACCAGCAGAGATATCGAGGGAAGCACGCCCCAGCATTTT CATSRDIEGSTPQHF
TRBJ2-3 many TRBD2 TRBV20-1 TGCAGTGCTGGACTAGCGGGGGCCCGCACAGATACGCAGTATTTT CSAGLAGARTDTQYF
TRBJ2-3 . . TRBV20-1 TGCAGCGGGCCCTCTAGCCCACGCACAGATACGCAGTATTTT CSGPSSPRTDTQYF
TRBJ2-1 . TRBD2 TRBV20-1 TGCAGTGCTAGAGAATCGGGCGGGGGATGGCGTGGTGAGCAGTTCTTC CSARESGGGWRGEQFF
TRBJ2-1 many . TRBV19 TGTGCCAGTAGTATAGGTATCCGCTCCTACAATGAGCAGTTCTTC CASSIGIRSYNEQFF
TRBJ1-4 many TRBD1 TRBV12-3/TRBV12-4 TGTGCCAGCAGTTCACAGGGGAGGGGACCAACTAATGAAAAACTGTTTTTT CASSSQGRGPTNEKLFF
TRBJ2-3 many . TRBV6-5 TGTGCCAGCAGTTACTCCGGTTTCCAAACAGGGTTGGACACAGATACGCAGTATTTT CASSYSGFQTGLDTDTQYF
TRBJ1-5 few . TRBV12-3/TRBV12-4 TGTGCCAGCGGTCAGCCCCAGCATTTT CASGQPQHF
TRBJ1-2 many TRBD1 TRBV20-1 TGCAGTGCTACCTACAGGGGTTTTGGCTACACCTTC CSATYRGFGYTF
TRBJ1-1 many . TRBV9 TGTGCCAGCAGCGTAGACAGTGGGAACACTGAAGCTTTCTTT CASSVDSGNTEAFF
TRBJ1-1 many . TRBV11-1 TGTGCCAGCAGCTCAATACAGGTGAACACTGAAGCTTTCTTT CASSSIQVNTEAFF
TRBJ1-2 . TRBD1 TRBV20-1 TGCAGTGCAAAATTGGGACAGATAGCTAACTATGGCTACACCTTC CSAKLGQIANYGYTF
TRBJ1-4 many . TRBV6-1 TGTGCCAGCCAGGGGACGGCAGCAACTAATGAAAAACTGTTTTTT CASQGTAATNEKLFF
TRBJ2-3 many . TRBV7-3 TGTGCCAGCAGCTTAAGTCAGGCTGATACGCAGTATTTT CASSLSQADTQYF
TRBJ2-7 . TRBD2 TRBV7-2 TGTGCCAGCAGCTCGCAACTAGCGGGGAGGTACGAGCAGTACTTC CASSSQLAGRYEQYF
TRBJ2-2 many . TRBV2 TGTGCCAGCAGAGGGACGGACACCGGGGAGCTGTTTTTT CASRGTDTGELFF
TRBJ2-5 many . TRBV29-1 TGCAGCGTTCTTGGGGGTGAAGAGACCCAGTACTTC CSVLGGEETQYF
TRBJ1-4 . . TRBV7-2 TGTGCCAGCAGCTTAGGGCCAGGGCAGGAAAAACTGTTTTTT CASSLGPGQEKLFF
TRBJ2-1 many TRBD1 TRBV2 TGTGCCAGCAGGGGACAGGGGTATGAGCAGTTCTTC CASRGQGYEQFF
TRBJ2-7 . TRBD2 TRBV19 TGTGCCAGTAGGCGGGCCGGGACTAGTATATACGAGCAGTACTTC CASRRAGTSIYEQYF
TRBJ1-4 few . TRBV7-2 TGTGCCAGCAGCTTAGGTGGGGGAACTAATGAAAAACTGTTTTTT CASSLGGGTNEKLFF
TRBJ1-6 many . TRBV4-3 TGCGCCAGCAGCCGAGGACAAGGGGATTCACCCCTCCACTTT CASSRGQGDSPLHF
TRBJ1-1 many . TRBV27 TGTGCCAGCACTCCGGACAGACTGAACACTGAAGCTTTCTTT CASTPDRLNTEAFF